This T cell receptor beta chain was captured in a study of T-cell reconstitution after alpha-beta-depleted transplantation in children. Unique molecular identifiers were incorporated during preparation of the TCRbeta library. TCRdb itself ran the PCR reads through MiXCR, one entry per CDR3 protein. The sample includes about 230,000 distinct CDR3 sequences, about 11% of them seen just once. This clonotype was counted once. A much bigger clone sits one base away, suggesting this may be a read error. The CDR3 length is 14 residues. Germline CDR1 is LGHNA and CDR2 is YSLEER. V usage is TRBV4-3 and J usage is TRBJ1-2, with TRBD1 identical over 8 bases. The sequence was collected from a human donor who donated a stem cell graft to a child with acute lymphoblastic leukemia. Sequencing used PBMCs from the stem cell graft donor, obtained from the stem cell graft. The CDR3 DNA reads TGCGCCAGCAGCCACGGACAGGGAGGCTATGGCGACACCTTC. This translates into CASSHGQGGYGDTF.